The 20 T cell receptor beta chains reported below all come from one sample, sequenced in a study of cytomegalovirus exposure and HLA in healthy donors. The PCR made use of 60 Vbeta and 13 Jbeta primers. TCRdb's table, derived via immunoSEQ multiplex PCR, lists solely in-frame clones and lacks some. The sample lists around 99,000 clones, 77% occurring once. The sequencing input was PBMCs. Source of these receptors: a male donor in good health and CMV-seronegative.

The genes are TRBV6-1 and TRBJ2-5, with D perhaps TRBD2 (6 bases). The DNA end lines up better with TRBJ2-7; the J call may be wrong. Germline CDR1 MNHNS, CDR2 SASEGT. This CDR3 spans 14 amino acids. CDR3 bases: TGTGCCAGCACCTCCGGGACTCTAAAATACGAGCAGTACTTC. Amino acid sequence: CASTSGTLKYEQYF.

The chain couples TRBV13 to TRBJ2-1; 7 bases agree with TRBD1. This CDR3 contains 15 residues. CDR1 PRHDT and CDR2 FYEKMQ come from the germline V gene (reference sequence). The V segment lost 0 bases and the J segment 7 bases; nucleotides outside the gene matches: 6. CDR3 region: CASSLGAGGLNEQFF. The CDR3 DNA reads as TGTGCCAGCAGCTTAGGGGCAGGGGGTCTAAATGAGCAGTTCTTC.

This chain links TRBV2 with TRBJ2-3; D is perhaps TRBD1 (5 bases). The germline CDR1 and CDR2 sequences are SNHLY and FYNNEI. This CDR3 has 15 amino acids. Deletions cut 3 bases from V and 2 bases from J, with 12 bases between. The DNA for the CDR3 is TGTGCCAGCAGTGATTGGGGCAGGGACACAGATACGCAGTATTTT. It encodes CASSDWGRDTDTQYF.

J is TRBJ1-2 and V is TRBV15, with 8 bases identical to TRBD1. The V gene's germline CDR1 is LNHNV and CDR2 YYDKDF (reference sequence). The junction had 11 bases not matched to a gene; V was cut back by 3 bases and J by 8 bases. This CDR3 comprises 15 residues. The CDR3 region is CATSRELGQVYGYTF. Here the CDR3 DNA reads TGTGCCACCAGCAGGGAGTTGGGACAGGTGTACGGCTACACCTTC.

The rearrangement links TRBV28 to TRBJ1-4; D is undetermined. The CDR3 totals 14 residues. Germline CDR1 MDHEN, CDR2 SYDVKM. The V and J ends lost 4 bases and 0 bases respectively, with 6 bases between them. The CDR3 sequence: CASSYGATNEKLFF. CDR3 DNA: TGTGCCAGCAGTTACGGGGCAACTAATGAAAAACTGTTTTTT.

This chain connects TRBV5-1 to TRBJ1-4; 7 bases match TRBD1. Germline trimming cut 4 bases from V and 5 bases from J; bases unmatched to any gene: 8. This CDR3 is built from 15 residues. CDR1 is SGHRS and CDR2 is YFSETQ in the germline V gene. In DNA, the CDR3 is TGCGCCAGCAGCCAAACCGGGACAGAGAATGAAAAACTGTTTTTT. This sequence encodes CASSQTGTENEKLFF. The variable domain in full, completed from reference TRBV5-1 and TRBJ1-4, reads KAGVTQTPRYLIKTRGQQVTLSCSPISGHRSVSWYQQTPGQGLQFLFEYFSETQRNKGNFPGRFSGRQFSNSRSEMNVSTLELGDSALYLCASSQTGTENEKLFFGSGTQLSVL.

The chain couples TRBV12-5 to TRBJ2-1; D is perhaps TRBD1 (7 bases). V was shortened by 7 bases and J by 7 bases, with 17 bases between the two germline ends. In germline, CDR1 is LGHNT, CDR2 FRNRAP. The CDR3 covers 14 residues. DNA of the CDR3: TGTGCTAGTGCCCTGGAGGGGGCGGCGAATGAGCAGTTCTTC. Protein: CASALEGAANEQFF.

V usage is TRBV2 and J usage is TRBJ2-7; 8 nucleotides agree with TRBD1. The germline V gene encodes CDR1 SNHLY and CDR2 FYNNEI. The CDR3 loop spans 14 amino acids. Germline trimming cut 3 bases from V and 6 bases from J; bases unmatched to any gene: 7. CDR3 nucleotide sequence: TGTGCCAGCAGTGACCCAGGGGGCAAGAGCGAGCAGTACTTC. Encoded protein: CASSDPGGKSEQYF.

This clone has more than one count but fewer than ten. The chain joins TRBV29-1 to TRBJ2-7; TRBD1 is a possible D gene (6 bases). The V gene's germline CDR1 is SQVTM and CDR2 ANQGSEA. Trimming pared 3 bases from V and 2 bases from J, leaving 11 bases between. The CDR3 has 13 residues. CDR3 region: CSVEQGTPYEQYF. CDR3 nucleotide sequence: TGCAGCGTTGAGCAGGGGACCCCCTACGAGCAGTACTTC.

The chain carries TRBV7-9 and TRBJ1-1; maybe TRBD1 (6 bases). The CDR3 loop spans 15 amino acids. Trimming removed 1 base at V and 4 bases at J, with 13 bases between. CDR1 is SEHNR and CDR2 is FQNEAQ in the germline V gene (reference sequence). The CDR3 is CASSLVRGGGTEAFF. The DNA of the CDR3 is TGTGCCAGCAGCTTAGTAAGGGGAGGGGGCACTGAAGCTTTCTTT.

The chain has TRBV30 and TRBJ2-3; 8 bases are shared with TRBD2. Trimming took 7 bases from V and 0 from J; bases not matched to a gene: 3. This CDR3 contains 13 residues. Germline V lookup: CDR1 GTSNPN, CDR2 SVGIG (reference sequence). The CDR3 loop is CALAGLSTDTQYF. Here the CDR3 DNA reads TGTGCCTTAGCGGGACTTAGCACAGATACGCAGTATTTT.

The rearrangement links TRBV7-9 to TRBJ1-5; tentative D call: TRBD1 (5 bases). Germline V gene sequence: CDR1 SEHNR, CDR2 FQNEAQ (reference sequence). The V end was cut by 1 base, the J end by 5 bases, with 12 bases between. The CDR3 is 15 amino acids. The DNA of the CDR3 is TGTGCCAGCAGCTTAGGGCGGGGGTTAGATCAGCCCCAGCATTTT. Translation: CASSLGRGLDQPQHF.

The chain has TRBV5-5 and TRBJ1-1, with TRBD1 matching over 9 bases. The junction had 11 bases not matched to a gene; V was cut back by 0 bases and J by 5 bases. Germline-derived CDR1 and CDR2 are SGHKS and YYEKEE (reference sequence). This CDR3 spans 17 amino acids. CDR3 coding DNA: TGTGCCAGCAGCTTGGCTGAGACAGGGGGGCTAAAAACTGAAGCTTTCTTT. It yields the protein CASSLAETGGLKTEAFF.

The J gene is TRBJ2-7, the V gene TRBV27, with TRBD2 matching over 9 bases. The CDR3 covers 14 residues. Trimming took 7 bases from V and 6 from J; bases not matched to a gene: 10. Looked up from germline, CDR1 is MNHEY and CDR2 is SMNVEV (reference sequence). The CDR3 nucleotides read TGTGCCAGCACGTTAGCGGGAGATTCTTCCGAGCAGTACTTC. Amino acid sequence: CASTLAGDSSEQYF.

This clone was found once. This sequence joins TRBV19 and TRBJ2-5; TRBD2 matches 11 bases. After removal of 4 bases from V and 1 base from J, the junction contained 11 bases not matched to a gene. The CDR3 has 18 residues. Germline loops: CDR1 LNHDA, CDR2 SQIVND (reference sequence). Here the CDR3 reads CASSRWFLAGGRQETQYF. The DNA of the CDR3 is TGTGCCAGTAGTAGGTGGTTCCTAGCGGGAGGCCGCCAAGAGACCCAGTACTTC.

V and J are TRBV11-2 and TRBJ2-3; D not resolved. The CDR3 is 17 amino acids. Trimming took 3 bases from V and 5 from J, leaving 21 bases between them. Germline V gene sequence: CDR1 SGHAT, CDR2 FQNNGV. The CDR3 DNA is TGTGCCAGCAGCTTCACCATTGGGCACGCCTCCGGAGATACGCAGTATTTT. This gives the protein CASSFTIGHASGDTQYF.

This clone was detected only a few times. The chain recombines TRBV5-1 with TRBJ2-7, with a weak D call TRBD2 (5 bases). CDR1 SGHRS and CDR2 YFSETQ come from the germline V gene. This CDR3 is 14 amino acids long. V was clipped by 3 bases and J by 5 bases, with 15 bases between them. CDR3: CASSSFWGVHEQYF. CDR3 DNA sequence: TGCGCCAGCAGCTCGTTTTGGGGAGTCCACGAGCAGTACTTC.

The chain couples TRBV7-2 to TRBJ1-2; 8 bases fit TRBD1. This CDR3 is 13 amino acids long. V was clipped by 2 bases and J by 5 bases; unmatched bases: 1. The V gene's germline CDR1 is SGHTA and CDR2 FQGNSA. The DNA for the CDR3 is TGTGCCAGCAGCTTAACAGGGGGATATGGCTACACCTTC. Its protein product is CASSLTGGYGYTF. The entire variable domain, with the rest obtained from reference TRBV7-2 and TRBJ1-2, is as follows: GAGVSQSPSNKVTEKGKDVELRCDPISGHTALYWYRQSLGQGLEFLIYFQGNSAPDKSGLPSDRFSAERTGGSVSTLTIQRTQQEDSAVYLCASSLTGGYGYTFGSGTRLTVV.

The chain recombines TRBV11-2 with TRBJ2-7, with D possibly TRBD1 on 6 matching bases. Between the trimmed V and J ends, which lost 5 bases and 4 bases, there was a span of 18 bases. CDR3 length equals 15 residues. Germline V gene sequence: CDR1 SGHAT, CDR2 FQNNGV. CDR3 protein: CASSRIRGSPYEQYF. The CDR3 bases are TGTGCCAGCAGCAGAATCAGGGGCTCCCCTTACGAGCAGTACTTC.

This rearrangement joins TRBV25-1 to TRBJ1-5; 7 bases fit TRBD1. This CDR3 contains 13 residues. Per germline, CDR1 MGHDK and CDR2 SYGVNS. J was trimmed by 4 bases and V by 5 bases; bases with no gene match: 2. The chain's CDR3 is CASSLQGNQPQHF. CDR3 in DNA: TGTGCCAGCAGTCTACAGGGGAATCAGCCCCAGCATTTT.